Each of the 17 T cell receptor beta chains below was sequenced from the same sample in a study of memory CD4+ T cells and cytomegalovirus serostatus. The sort gate was single viable CD3+CD4+CD8-CD45RO+ cells for memory CD4+ T cells. Data came from immunoSEQ multiplex PCR; TCRdb stores just in-frame clones and leaves some out. The sample lists some 52,000 clones, 75% to 85% seen once, with about 0.77% in the top ten. Sequenced: memory CD4+ T cells from blood. Receptor source: an adult in good health and CMV-seronegative.

The chain links TRBV5-1 to TRBJ1-1, with D perhaps matching TRBD1 (6 bases). Per the germline V gene, CDR1 is SGHRS and CDR2 is YFSETQ. The CDR3 spans 13 residues. V was pared by 2 bases and J by 1 base, with 6 bases between. The CDR3 coding sequence is TGCGCCAGCAGCTTCAGGGGGAACACTGAAGCTTTCTTT. Protein product: CASSFRGNTEAFF.

The chain employs TRBV29-1 and TRBJ1-2, with 9 positions matching TRBD1. In germline, CDR1 is SQVTM, CDR2 ANQGSEA. CDR3 length equals 17 residues. J was trimmed by 4 bases and V by 7 bases; bases with no gene match: 19. CDR3 bases: TGCAGCGATTCCGCCTGGACAGGGGAATCGGGGAGCTATGGCTACACCTTC. Protein sequence: CSDSAWTGESGSYGYTF.

This clone was counted a few times. CDR3 nucleotides: TGTGCCAGCAGCGCCGAAGCGAGGGGTAACTATGGCTACACCTTC. As protein: CASSAEARGNYGYTF. The chain is built from TRBV11-1 and TRBJ1-2; a possible D gene is TRBD1 (5 bases). V gave up 5 bases and J gave up 1 base, with 14 bases separating them. Germline V gives CDR1 SGHAT, CDR2 FQDESV (reference sequence). The CDR3 is 15 amino acids.

DNA for the CDR3: TGTGCCAGCAGACAACTGACAGTTGCAAGCAATCAGCCCCAGCATTTT. Encoded protein: CASRQLTVASNQPQHF. The chain links TRBV27 to TRBJ1-5; weak D call: TRBD1 (5 bases). V gave up 6 bases and J gave up 1 base, with 16 bases separating them. CDR3 size: 16 residues. Germline lookup yields CDR1 MNHEY and CDR2 SMNVEV (reference sequence).

This clone was observed a handful of times. The V and J genes are TRBV11-3 and TRBJ2-1; 7 nucleotides match TRBD2. Germline CDR1 is SGHNT and CDR2 is YENEEA. V was clipped by 2 bases and J by 4 bases; unmatched bases: 5. CDR3 size: 15 residues. CDR3 protein: CASSLLGGSYNEQFF. CDR3 DNA sequence: TGTGCCAGCAGCTTACTGGGGGGGTCATACAATGAGCAGTTCTTC.

The CDR3 is CASSPGLAGGQETQYF. CDR3 sequence (DNA): TGTGCCAGCAGCCCGGGACTAGCGGGGGGCCAAGAGACCCAGTACTTC. The rearrangement uses TRBV7-8 and TRBJ2-5, with 15 nucleotides matching TRBD2. There are 16 residues in the CDR3. Germline assignment: CDR1 SGHVS and CDR2 FQNEAQ. The J segment lost 1 base and the V segment lost 5 bases, leaving 2 bases of the junction unmatched.

This clone came up once. This chain links TRBV6-5 with TRBJ1-5; D unresolved. This CDR3 spans 11 amino acids. The V and J ends lost 5 bases and 10 bases respectively, with 9 bases between them. Germline CDR1 MNHEY, CDR2 SVGAGI. The DNA for the CDR3 is TGTGCCAGCAGTCAAGGGAACCCCCAGCATTTT. Its protein is CASSQGNPQHF.

The rearrangement joins TRBV19 to TRBJ1-5; tentative D call: TRBD1 (6 bases). CDR3 size: 15 residues. Germline V gives CDR1 LNHDA, CDR2 SQIVND (reference sequence). Trimming removed 3 bases from V and 6 bases from J, with 15 bases in between. CDR3 sequence: CASSIGAGVGQPQHF. The CDR3 DNA sequence: TGTGCCAGTAGTATTGGGGCAGGGGTGGGTCAGCCCCAGCATTTT.

The sample holds a few counts of this clone. J is TRBJ1-1 and V is TRBV7-2; D gene unclear. In germline, CDR1 is SGHTA, CDR2 FQGNSA. The CDR3 is made up of 12 amino acids. V shed 10 bases and J shed 4 bases, with 13 bases lying between them. CDR3 region: CATTLMGTEAFF. The CDR3 DNA sequence: TGTGCCACTACTCTCATGGGCACTGAAGCTTTCTTT. Combining the CDR3 with reference TRBV7-2 and TRBJ1-1 gives the whole variable domain GAGVSQSPSNKVTEKGKDVELRCDPISGHTALYWYRQSLGQGLEFLIYFQGNSAPDKSGLPSDRFSAERTGGSVSTLTIQRTQQEDSAVYLCATTLMGTEAFFGQGTRLTVV.

In this sample, this clone turned up a few times. The chain links TRBV5-1 to TRBJ1-6; D unclear. The germline CDR1 and CDR2 sequences are SGHRS and YFSETQ. The CDR3 is 16 amino acids. The V and J ends lost 0 bases and 0 bases respectively, with 7 bases between them. The CDR3 DNA follows: TGCGCCAGCAGCTTGGGGACCAACTCCTATAATTCACCCCTCCACTTT. It specifies CASSLGTNSYNSPLHF.

This clone was seen a single time. The gene calls are TRBV4-2 and TRBJ2-3, with TRBD2 matching over 11 bases. This CDR3 region has 16 residues. V gave up 4 bases and J gave up 5 bases; unmatched junction bases: 8. In germline, CDR1 is LGHNA, CDR2 YNFKEQ. CDR3 sequence reads: CASSPDGLAGLDTQYF. The CDR3 region has the DNA TGTGCCAGCAGCCCAGATGGACTAGCGGGCTTAGATACGCAGTATTTT.

The chain links TRBV6-6 to TRBJ1-2; a possible D gene is TRBD1 (5 bases). The V and J ends lost 0 bases and 6 bases respectively, with 5 bases between them. The CDR3 has 12 residues. Looked up from germline, CDR1 is MNHNY and CDR2 is SVGAGI (reference sequence). In DNA, the CDR3 is TGTGCCAGCAGTTACTCGGGGCATGGCTACACCTTC. Residues: CASSYSGHGYTF.

The chain uses TRBV6-5 and TRBJ1-3; possible D gene TRBD1, 6 bases. With 6 bases removed from V and 4 bases from J, the gap between germline ends came to 13 bases. CDR1 MNHEY and CDR2 SVGAGI come from the germline V gene. CDR3 size: 14 residues. CDR3 DNA sequence: TGTGCCAGCAGGAAAGCAGGGGTAGGAAACACCATATATTTT. Protein sequence: CASRKAGVGNTIYF.

The V call is TRBV18, the J call TRBJ1-5; D is unresolved. In germline, CDR1 is KGHSH, CDR2 LQKENI. The CDR3 has 13 residues. Trimming stripped 4 bases from V and 7 bases from J, with 11 bases between. For the CDR3, the DNA is TGTGCCAGCTCACTTAGACCCCGGCAGCCCCAGCATTTT. As protein: CASSLRPRQPQHF.

This clone was seen only once. This chain links TRBV11-1 with TRBJ1-2; D remains ambiguous. Germline V CDR1 and CDR2: SGHAT, FQDESV (reference sequence). The CDR3 sequence is 13 residues long. Trimming took off 1 base at V and 7 bases at J, with 10 bases between the two ends. The CDR3 sequence is CASSLDGTSGYTF. In nucleotides, the CDR3 is TGTGCCAGCAGCTTAGATGGTACGAGTGGCTACACCTTC.

The CDR3 spells CASSQGGQDSPLHF. The CDR3 DNA follows: TGCGCCAGCAGCCAAGGAGGGCAGGATTCACCCCTCCACTTT. This chain joins TRBV4-1 and TRBJ1-6, with D unclear. This CDR3 contains 14 residues. Germline V gene sequence: CDR1 MGHRA, CDR2 YSYEKL. The germline V and J ends were trimmed by 1 base and 8 bases, with 9 bases remaining between them.

This clone turned up a few times. V is TRBV29-1 and J is TRBJ1-1, with no clear D. The CDR3 is 12 amino acids. Germline CDR1 is SQVTM and CDR2 is ANQGSEA. V dropped 7 bases and J dropped 1 base, with 10 bases sitting between them. This chain's CDR3 is CSADPRNTEAFF. The CDR3 DNA is TGCAGCGCTGACCCTCGGAACACTGAAGCTTTCTTT.